The entry below describes one T cell receptor beta chain. V was trimmed by 3 bases and J by 0 bases, leaving 13 bases between them. The CDR3 has 16 residues. Germline CDR1 and CDR2: SGHTA and FQGNSA. Per the original methods: From reference gene primer amplification, estimates of nucleated cell counts were derived. The assay was immunoSEQ multiplex PCR, and TCRdb's table has in-frame clones only and misses some. V and J calls and clone size are those listed in that table; D and trimming were worked out from the DNA. Of some 300,000 clones in the sample, 80% to 90% are singletons; the top ten hold approximately 6%. These data belong to a study of blood T cell repertoires in COVID-19. Study information: Acute-phase and convalescent COVID-19 samples originated in the United States, Italy and Spain.

Enrolment of Seattle patients took place during active infection, and they were followed longitudinally. Material for sequencing was peripheral blood. The V gene is TRBV7-2, the J gene TRBJ2-3; TRBD2 is a possible D gene (6 bases). The sequence was obtained from a woman aged 45-60 years with COVID-19, enrolled during active disease. The chain's CDR3 is CASSLNSGVSTDTQYF. DNA for the CDR3: TGTGCCAGCAGCTTGAATAGCGGAGTAAGCACAGATACGCAGTATTTT.